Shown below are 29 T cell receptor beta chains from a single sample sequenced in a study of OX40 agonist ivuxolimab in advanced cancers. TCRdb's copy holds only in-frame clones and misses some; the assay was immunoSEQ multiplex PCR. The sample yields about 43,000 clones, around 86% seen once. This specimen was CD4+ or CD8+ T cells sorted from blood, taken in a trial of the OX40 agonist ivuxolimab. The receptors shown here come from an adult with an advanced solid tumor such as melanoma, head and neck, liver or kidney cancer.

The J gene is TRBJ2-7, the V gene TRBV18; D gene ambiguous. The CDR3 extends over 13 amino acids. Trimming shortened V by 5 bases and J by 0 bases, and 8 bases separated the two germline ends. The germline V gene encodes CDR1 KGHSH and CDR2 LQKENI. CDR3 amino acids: CASSAYNSYEQYF. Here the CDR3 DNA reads TGTGCCAGCTCAGCGTACAACTCCTACGAGCAGTACTTC.

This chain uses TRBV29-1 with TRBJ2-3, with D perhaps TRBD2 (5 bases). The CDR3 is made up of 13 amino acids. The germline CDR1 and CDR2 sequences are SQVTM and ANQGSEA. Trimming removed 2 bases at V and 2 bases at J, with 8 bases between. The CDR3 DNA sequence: TGCAGCGTTGAACCGGGGTTCACAGATACGCAGTATTTT. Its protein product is CSVEPGFTDTQYF.

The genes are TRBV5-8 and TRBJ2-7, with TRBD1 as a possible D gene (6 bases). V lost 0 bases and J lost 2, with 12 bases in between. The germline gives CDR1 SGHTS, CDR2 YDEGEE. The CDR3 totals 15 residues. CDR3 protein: CASSLVAQGTYEQYF. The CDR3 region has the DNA TGTGCCAGCAGCTTGGTGGCGCAGGGGACCTACGAGCAGTACTTC.

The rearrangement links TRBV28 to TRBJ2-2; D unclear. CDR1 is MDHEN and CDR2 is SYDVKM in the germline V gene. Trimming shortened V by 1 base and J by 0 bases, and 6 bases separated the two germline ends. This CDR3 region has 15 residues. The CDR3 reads CASSLSGANTGELFF. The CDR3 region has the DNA TGTGCCAGCAGTTTATCTGGGGCGAACACCGGGGAGCTGTTTTTT. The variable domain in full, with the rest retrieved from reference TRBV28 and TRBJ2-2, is DVKVTQSSRYLVKRTGEKVFLECVQDMDHENMFWYRQDPGLGLRLIYFSYDVKMKEKGDIPEGYSVSREKKERFSLILESASTNQTSMYLCASSLSGANTGELFFGEGSRLTVL.

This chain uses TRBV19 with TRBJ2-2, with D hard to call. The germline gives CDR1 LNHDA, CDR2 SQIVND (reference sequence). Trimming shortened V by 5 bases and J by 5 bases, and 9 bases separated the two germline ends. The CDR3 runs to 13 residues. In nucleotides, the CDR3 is TGTGCCAGTAGTCGTATGTTAACCGGGGAGCTGTTTTTT. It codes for CASSRMLTGELFF.

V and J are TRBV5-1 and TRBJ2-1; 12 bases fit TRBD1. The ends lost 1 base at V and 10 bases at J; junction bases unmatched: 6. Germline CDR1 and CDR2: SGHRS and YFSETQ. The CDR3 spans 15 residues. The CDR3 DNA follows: TGCGCCAGCAGCTTGAGGGGACAGGGGGCCAACGAGCAGTTCTTC. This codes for CASSLRGQGANEQFF.

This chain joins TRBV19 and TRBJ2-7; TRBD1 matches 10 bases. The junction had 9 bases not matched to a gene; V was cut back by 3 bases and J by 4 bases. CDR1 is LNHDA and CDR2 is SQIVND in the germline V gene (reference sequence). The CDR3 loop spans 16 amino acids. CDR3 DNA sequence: TGTGCCAGTAGTATGATACCGGGACAGGGGATTTACGAGCAGTACTTC. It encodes CASSMIPGQGIYEQYF.

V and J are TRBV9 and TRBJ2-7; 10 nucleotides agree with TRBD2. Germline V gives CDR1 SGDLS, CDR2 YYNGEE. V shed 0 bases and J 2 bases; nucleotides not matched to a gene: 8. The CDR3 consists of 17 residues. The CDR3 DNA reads TGTGCCAGCAGCGTAGGGGCTAGCGGGAGAGGAACCTACGAGCAGTACTTC. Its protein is CASSVGASGRGTYEQYF. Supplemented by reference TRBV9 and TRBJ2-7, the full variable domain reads DSGVTQTPKHLITATGQRVTLRCSPRSGDLSVYWYQQSLDQGLQFLIQYYNGEERAKGNILERFSAQQFPDLHSELNLSSLELGDSALYFCASSVGASGRGTYEQYFGPGTRLTVT.

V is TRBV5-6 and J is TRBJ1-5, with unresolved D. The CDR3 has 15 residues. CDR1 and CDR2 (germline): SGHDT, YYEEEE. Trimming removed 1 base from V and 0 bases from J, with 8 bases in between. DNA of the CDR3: TGTGCCAGCAGCTTGATGGCAGTTAGCAATCAGCCCCAGCATTTT. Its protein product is CASSLMAVSNQPQHF.

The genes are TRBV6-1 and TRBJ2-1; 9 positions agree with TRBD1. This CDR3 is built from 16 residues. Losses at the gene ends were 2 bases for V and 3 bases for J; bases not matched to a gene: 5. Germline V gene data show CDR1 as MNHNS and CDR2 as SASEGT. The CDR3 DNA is TGTGCCAGCAGTGAACGAGGGGACAGGGACTACAATGAGCAGTTCTTC. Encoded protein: CASSERGDRDYNEQFF.

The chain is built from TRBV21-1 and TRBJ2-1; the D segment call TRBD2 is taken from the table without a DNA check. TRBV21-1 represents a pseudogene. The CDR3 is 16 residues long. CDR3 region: CASSKVGGSYENEQFF. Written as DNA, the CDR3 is TGTGCCAGCAGCAAGGTTGGGGGGTCCTACGAGAATGAGCAGTTCTTC.

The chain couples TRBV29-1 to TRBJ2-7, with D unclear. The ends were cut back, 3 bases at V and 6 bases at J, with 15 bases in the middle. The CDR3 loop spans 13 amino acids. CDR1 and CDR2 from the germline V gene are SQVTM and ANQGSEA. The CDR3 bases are TGCAGCGTTGAGGTGCGTAACTATCGCGAGCAGTACTTC. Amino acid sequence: CSVEVRNYREQYF.

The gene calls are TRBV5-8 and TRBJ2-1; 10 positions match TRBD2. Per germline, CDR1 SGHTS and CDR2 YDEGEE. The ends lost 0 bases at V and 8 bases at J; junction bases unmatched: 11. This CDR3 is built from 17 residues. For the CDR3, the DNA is TGTGCCAGCAGCTTGGAGAGGGAGCGGGGGGGCCGGGATGAGCAGTTCTTC. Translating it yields CASSLERERGGRDEQFF.

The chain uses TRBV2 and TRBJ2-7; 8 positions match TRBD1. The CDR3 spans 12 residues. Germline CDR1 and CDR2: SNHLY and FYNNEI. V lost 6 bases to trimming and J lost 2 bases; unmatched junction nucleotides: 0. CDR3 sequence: CASRGQAYEQYF. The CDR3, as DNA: TGTGCCAGCAGGGGACAGGCCTACGAGCAGTACTTC.

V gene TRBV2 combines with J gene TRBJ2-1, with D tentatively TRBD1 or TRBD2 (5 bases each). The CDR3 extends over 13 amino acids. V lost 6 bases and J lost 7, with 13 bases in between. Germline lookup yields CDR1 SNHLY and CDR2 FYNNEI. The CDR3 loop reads CASSTGLRNEQFF. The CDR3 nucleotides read TGTGCCAGCAGCACGGGGCTACGGAATGAGCAGTTCTTC.

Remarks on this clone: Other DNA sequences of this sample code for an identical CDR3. The CDR3 loop is CASSLDRGNEQYF. The CDR3 DNA is TGCGCCAGCAGCCTGGACAGGGGGAACGAGCAGTACTTC. The gene calls are TRBV5-1 and TRBJ2-7; 10 bases map to TRBD1. Losses at the gene ends were 4 bases for V and 5 bases for J; bases not matched to a gene: 3. Germline CDR1 reads SGHRS; CDR2 reads YFSETQ. This CDR3 region has 13 residues.

The CDR3 reads CASSPGTGRETQYF. The CDR3 DNA sequence: TGTGCCAGCAGCCCCGGGACAGGGAGAGAGACCCAGTACTTC. The gene calls are TRBV5-4 and TRBJ2-5; 9 bases map to TRBD1. Germline V CDR1 and CDR2: SGHNT, YYREEE (reference sequence). The V gene end was trimmed by 4 bases and the J gene end by 4 bases; junction bases not matched to a gene: 5. The CDR3 covers 14 residues.

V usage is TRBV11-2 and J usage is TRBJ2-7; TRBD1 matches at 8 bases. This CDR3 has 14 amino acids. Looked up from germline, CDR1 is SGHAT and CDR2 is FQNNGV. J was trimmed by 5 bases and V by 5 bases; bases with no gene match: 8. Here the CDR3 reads CASSPVRGQDEQYF. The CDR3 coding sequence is TGTGCCAGCAGCCCGGTCAGGGGGCAGGACGAGCAGTACTTC.

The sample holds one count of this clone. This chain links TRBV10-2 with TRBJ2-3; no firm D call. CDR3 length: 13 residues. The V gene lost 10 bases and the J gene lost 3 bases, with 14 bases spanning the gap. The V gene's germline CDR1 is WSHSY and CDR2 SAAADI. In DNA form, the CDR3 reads TGCGCCACCACCGGACCCGGGACAGATACGCAGTATTTT. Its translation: CATTGPGTDTQYF.

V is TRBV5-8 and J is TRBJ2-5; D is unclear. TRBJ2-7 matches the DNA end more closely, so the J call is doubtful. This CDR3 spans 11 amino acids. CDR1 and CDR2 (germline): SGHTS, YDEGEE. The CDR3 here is CASSILYEQYF. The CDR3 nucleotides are TGTGCCAGCAGCATCCTCTACGAGCAGTACTTC.

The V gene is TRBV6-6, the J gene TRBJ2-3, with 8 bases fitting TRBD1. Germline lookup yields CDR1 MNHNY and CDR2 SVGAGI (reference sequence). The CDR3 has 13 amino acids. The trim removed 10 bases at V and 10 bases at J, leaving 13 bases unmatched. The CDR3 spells CATQQGAQDPQYF. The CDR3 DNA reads TGTGCCACCCAGCAGGGGGCACAGGATCCGCAGTATTTT.

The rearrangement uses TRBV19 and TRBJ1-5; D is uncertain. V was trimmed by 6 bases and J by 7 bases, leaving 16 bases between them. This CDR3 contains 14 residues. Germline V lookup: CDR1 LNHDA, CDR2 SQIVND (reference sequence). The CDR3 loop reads CASRDPALEQPQHF. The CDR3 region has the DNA TGTGCCAGTAGGGACCCGGCTCTGGAACAGCCCCAGCATTTT. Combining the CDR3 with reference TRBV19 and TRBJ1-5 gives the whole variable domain DGGITQSPKYLFRKEGQNVTLSCEQNLNHDAMYWYRQDPGQGLRLIYYSQIVNDFQKGDIAEGYSVSREKKESFPLTVTSAQKNPTAFYLCASRDPALEQPQHFGDGTRLSIL.

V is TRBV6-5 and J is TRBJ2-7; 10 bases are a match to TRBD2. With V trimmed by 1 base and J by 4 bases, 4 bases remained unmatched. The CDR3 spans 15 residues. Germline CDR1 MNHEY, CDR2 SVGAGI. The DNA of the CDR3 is TGTGCCAGCAGTTACTTACGGACTAGCGGATACGAGCAGTACTTC. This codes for CASSYLRTSGYEQYF.

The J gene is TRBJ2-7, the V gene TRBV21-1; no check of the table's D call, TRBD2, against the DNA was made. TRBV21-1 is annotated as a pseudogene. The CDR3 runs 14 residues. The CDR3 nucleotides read TGTGCCCTGGGGGGGGGACCTCTCCCCTACGAGCAGTACTTC. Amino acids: CALGGGPLPYEQYF.

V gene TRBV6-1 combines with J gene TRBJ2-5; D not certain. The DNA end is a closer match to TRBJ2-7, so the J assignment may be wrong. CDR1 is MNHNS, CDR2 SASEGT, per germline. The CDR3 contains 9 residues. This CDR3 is CASSYEQYF. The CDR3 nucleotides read TGTGCCAGCTCGTACGAGCAGTACTTC.

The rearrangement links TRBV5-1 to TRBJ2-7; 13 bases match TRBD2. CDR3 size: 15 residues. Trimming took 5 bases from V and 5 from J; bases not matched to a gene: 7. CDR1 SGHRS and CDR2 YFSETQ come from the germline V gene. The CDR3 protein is CASRPGLAGRDEQYF. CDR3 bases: TGCGCCAGCAGACCGGGACTAGCGGGACGGGACGAGCAGTACTTC. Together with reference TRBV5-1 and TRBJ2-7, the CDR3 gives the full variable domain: KAGVTQTPRYLIKTRGQQVTLSCSPISGHRSVSWYQQTPGQGLQFLFEYFSETQRNKGNFPGRFSGRQFSNSRSEMNVSTLELGDSALYLCASRPGLAGRDEQYFGPGTRLTVT.

CDR3 sequence: CASSAGVGETQYF. Written as DNA, the CDR3 is TGTGCCAGCAGCGCAGGGGTTGGGGAGACCCAGTACTTC. V gene TRBV7-8 combines with J gene TRBJ2-5; TRBD1 is a possible D gene (6 bases). The ends were cut back, 5 bases at V and 5 bases at J, with 12 bases in the middle. Looked up from germline, CDR1 is SGHVS and CDR2 is FQNEAQ. The CDR3 sequence is 13 residues long.

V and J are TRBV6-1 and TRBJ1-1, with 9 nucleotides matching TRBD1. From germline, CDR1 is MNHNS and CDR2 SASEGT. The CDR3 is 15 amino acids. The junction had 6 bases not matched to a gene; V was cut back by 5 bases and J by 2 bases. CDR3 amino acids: CASSTGGTGNTEAFF. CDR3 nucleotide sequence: TGTGCCAGCAGTACAGGGGGCACTGGAAACACTGAAGCTTTCTTT.

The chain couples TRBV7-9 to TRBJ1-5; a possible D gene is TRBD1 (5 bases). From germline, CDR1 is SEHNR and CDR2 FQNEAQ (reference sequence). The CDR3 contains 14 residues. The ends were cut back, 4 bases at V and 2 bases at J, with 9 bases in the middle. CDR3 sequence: CASSYGGGNQPQHF. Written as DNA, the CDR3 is TGTGCCAGCAGCTACGGAGGGGGCAATCAGCCCCAGCATTTT. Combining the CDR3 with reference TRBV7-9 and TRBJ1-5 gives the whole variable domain DTGVSQNPRHKITKRGQNVTFRCDPISEHNRLYWYRQTLGQGPEFLTYFQNEAQLEKSRLLSDRFSAERPKGSFSTLEIQRTEQGDSAMYLCASSYGGGNQPQHFGDGTRLSIL.